This T cell receptor (beta chain) comes out of a study of shared clonotypes between healthy human individuals. As for the study in general: Used for every donor were three CD4 naive, three CD4 memory, two CD8 naive and one CD8 memory plate.

A note on this clone: The target antigen is unknown.

Measured with immunoSEQ multiplex PCR; TCRdb has only the in-frame clones, and not every one. The sample lists about 2.3 million clones; 90% to 95% were seen once. Study-level findings and limits: Clonotype sharing across donors was expected to vary with sequencing depth.

Per the germline V gene, CDR1 is MDHEN and CDR2 is SYDVKM. The CDR3 is made up of 17 amino acids. After removal of 8 bases from V and 2 bases from J, the junction contained 10 bases not matched to a gene. The donors, all of them Caucasian adults, lived in Nashville, Tennessee. Specimen: naive CD4+ T cells from PBMCs. Documented subset: CD45RA+ positively selected. The genes are TRBV28 and TRBJ1-3, with TRBD1 matching 12 bases. This sequence was found in a man aged 18 to 29 in good health. Some clones in this sample may be carry-over from other donors' samples. The CDR3 DNA follows: TGTGCCAGCGACCCGGAGGGACAGGGGGCGACTGGAAACACCATATATTTT. It encodes CASDPEGQGATGNTIYF.